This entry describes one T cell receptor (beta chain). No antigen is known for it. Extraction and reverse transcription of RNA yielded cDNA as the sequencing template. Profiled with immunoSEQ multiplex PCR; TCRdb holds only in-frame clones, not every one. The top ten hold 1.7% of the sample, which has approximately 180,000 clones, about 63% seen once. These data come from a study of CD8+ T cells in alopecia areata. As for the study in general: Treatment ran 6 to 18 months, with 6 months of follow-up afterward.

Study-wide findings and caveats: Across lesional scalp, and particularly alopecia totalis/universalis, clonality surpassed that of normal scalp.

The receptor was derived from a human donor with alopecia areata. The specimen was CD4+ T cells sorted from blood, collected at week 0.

DNA for the CDR3: TGCGCCAGCAGCCTGGGGCAGAGGGGCTACACCTTC. Translated, it gives CASSLGQRGYTF. The chain is built from TRBV5-1 and TRBJ1-2; a weak D match, TRBD1 (5 bases). Germline-derived CDR1 and CDR2 are SGHRS and YFSETQ. V lost 4 bases, J lost 8 bases, and 12 bases lay in between. The CDR3 has 12 amino acids.